This T cell receptor beta chain originates from a study of cytomegalovirus exposure and HLA in healthy donors. Study-level points and caveats: Segments of the TCR beta V type were, in most cases, productive about 87% or about 30% of the time in an earlier analysis. In a later analysis, parvovirus B19, influenza, CMV and Epstein-Barr virus appeared linked to several top co-occurrence clusters. Most subjects' HLA-A and HLA-B alleles were reportedly predicted from TCR beta sequences.

To note about this clone: Its antigen is still unknown.

Primers: 60 Vbeta forward and 13 Jbeta reverse. Some clones are missing from TCRdb's copy, which holds only in-frame ones; the method was immunoSEQ multiplex PCR. This table holds 100,000 to 150,000 clones, around 74% found once. Per germline, CDR1 MNHEY and CDR2 SVGAGI. CDR3 length: 15 residues. J was trimmed by 3 bases and V by 4 bases; bases with no gene match: 5. The chain recombines TRBV6-5 with TRBJ2-7; TRBD2 agrees at 11 bases. This sequence originates from a male donor in good health and CMV-seronegative. What was sequenced was PBMCs. CDR3 bases: TGTGCCAGCAGTTCCAGACTAGCGGGAAGCTACGAGCAGTACTTC. Translation: CASSSRLAGSYEQYF.